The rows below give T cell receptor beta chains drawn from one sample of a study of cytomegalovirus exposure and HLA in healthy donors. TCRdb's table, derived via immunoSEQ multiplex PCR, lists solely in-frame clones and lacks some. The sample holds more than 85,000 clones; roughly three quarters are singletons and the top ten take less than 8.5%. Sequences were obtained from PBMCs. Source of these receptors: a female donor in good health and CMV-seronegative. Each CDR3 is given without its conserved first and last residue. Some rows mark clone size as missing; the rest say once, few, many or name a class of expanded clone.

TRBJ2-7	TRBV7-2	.	ASSAGQQSSYEQY
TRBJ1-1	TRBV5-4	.	ASTDRRFGTGLNTEAF
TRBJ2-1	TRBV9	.	ASSVDSFSYNEQF
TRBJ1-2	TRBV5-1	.	ASSPDGVSGDGYT
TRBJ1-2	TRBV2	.	ASTYIRDTSGYT
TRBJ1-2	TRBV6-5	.	ASSYWEGSYGYT
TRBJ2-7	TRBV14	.	ASSFSTGFYEQY
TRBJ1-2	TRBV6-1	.	ASSDPRQGAYGYT
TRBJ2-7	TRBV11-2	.	ASSLAPSSGRGEQY
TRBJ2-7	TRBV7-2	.	ASSLAGQGQNEQY
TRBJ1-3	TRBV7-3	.	ASRAGTGNTIY
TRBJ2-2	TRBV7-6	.	ASSFGTGNTGELF
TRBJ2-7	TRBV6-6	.	ASTEVTGGYEQY
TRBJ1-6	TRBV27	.	ASSLYSTTINSPLH
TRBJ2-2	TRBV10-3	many	AISESAGTNTGELF
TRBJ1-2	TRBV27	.	ASSSGGQFGPYGYT